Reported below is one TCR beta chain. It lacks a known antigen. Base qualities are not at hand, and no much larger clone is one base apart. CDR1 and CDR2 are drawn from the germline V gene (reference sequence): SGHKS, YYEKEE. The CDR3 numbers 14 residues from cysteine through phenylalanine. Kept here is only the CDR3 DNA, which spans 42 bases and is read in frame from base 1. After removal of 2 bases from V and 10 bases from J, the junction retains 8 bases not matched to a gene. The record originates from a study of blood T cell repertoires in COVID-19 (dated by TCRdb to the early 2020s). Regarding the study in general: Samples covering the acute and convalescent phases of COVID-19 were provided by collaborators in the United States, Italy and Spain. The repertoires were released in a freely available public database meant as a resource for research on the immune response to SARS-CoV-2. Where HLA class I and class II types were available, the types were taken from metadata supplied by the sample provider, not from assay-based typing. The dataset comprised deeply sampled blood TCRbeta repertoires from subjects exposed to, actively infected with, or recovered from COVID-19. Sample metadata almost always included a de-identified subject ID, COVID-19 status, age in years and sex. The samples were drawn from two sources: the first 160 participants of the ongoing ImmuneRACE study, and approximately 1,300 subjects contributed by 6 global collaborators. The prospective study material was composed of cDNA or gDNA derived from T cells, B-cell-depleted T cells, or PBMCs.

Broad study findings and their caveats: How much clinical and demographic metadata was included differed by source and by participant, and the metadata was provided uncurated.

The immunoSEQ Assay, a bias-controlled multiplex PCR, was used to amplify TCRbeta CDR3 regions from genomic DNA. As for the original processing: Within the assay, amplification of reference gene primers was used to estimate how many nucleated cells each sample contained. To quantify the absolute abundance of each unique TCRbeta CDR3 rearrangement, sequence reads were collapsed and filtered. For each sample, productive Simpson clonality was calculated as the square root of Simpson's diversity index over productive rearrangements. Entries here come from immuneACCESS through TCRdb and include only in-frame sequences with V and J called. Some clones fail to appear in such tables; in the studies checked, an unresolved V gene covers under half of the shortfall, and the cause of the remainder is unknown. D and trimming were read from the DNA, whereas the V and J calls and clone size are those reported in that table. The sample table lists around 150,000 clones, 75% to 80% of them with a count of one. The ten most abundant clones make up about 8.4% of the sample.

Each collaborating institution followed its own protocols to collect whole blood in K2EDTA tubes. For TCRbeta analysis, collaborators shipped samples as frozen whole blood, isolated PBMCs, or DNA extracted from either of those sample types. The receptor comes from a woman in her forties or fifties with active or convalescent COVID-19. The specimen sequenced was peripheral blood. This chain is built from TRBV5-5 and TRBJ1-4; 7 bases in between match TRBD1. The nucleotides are TGTGCCAGCAGCTTAGGGACAGTCGACAGAAAACTGTTTTTT. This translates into CASSLGTVDRKLFF. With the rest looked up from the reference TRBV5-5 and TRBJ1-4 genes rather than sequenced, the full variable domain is DAGVTQSPTHLIKTRGQQVTLRCSPISGHKSVSWYQQVLGQGPQFIFQYYEKEERGRGNFPDRFSARQFPNYSSELNVNALLLGDSALYLCASSLGTVDRKLFFGSGTQLSVL.